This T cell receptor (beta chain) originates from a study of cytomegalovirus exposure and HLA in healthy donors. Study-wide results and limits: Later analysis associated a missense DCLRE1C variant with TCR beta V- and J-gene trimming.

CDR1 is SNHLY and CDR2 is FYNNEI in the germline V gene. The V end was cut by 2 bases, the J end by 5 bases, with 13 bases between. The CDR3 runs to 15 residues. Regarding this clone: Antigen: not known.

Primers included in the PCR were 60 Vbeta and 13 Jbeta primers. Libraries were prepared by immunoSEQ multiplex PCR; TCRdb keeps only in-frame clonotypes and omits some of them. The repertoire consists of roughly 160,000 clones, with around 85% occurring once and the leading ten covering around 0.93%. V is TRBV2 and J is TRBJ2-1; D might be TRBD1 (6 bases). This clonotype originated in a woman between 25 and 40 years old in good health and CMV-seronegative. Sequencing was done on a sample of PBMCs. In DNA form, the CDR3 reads TGTGCCAGCAGTGAATTGGGGGCTACTCACAATGAGCAGTTCTTC. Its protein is CASSELGATHNEQFF.